The 14 T cell receptor beta chains reported below all come from one sample, sequenced in a study of human T cells and chemical hapten exposure. TCRdb re-derived calls from the RACE reads in MiXCR, one entry per CDR3 protein. Here the sample spans 150,000 to 200,000 distinct CDR3 sequences, about a fifth being singletons. Time point of the sample: patch test 1, 2 weeks after DPC sensitization. The treatment was: therapeutic diphenylcyclopropenone sensitization with weekly scalp DPC. Sequenced here: whole blood, sampled in connection with sensitization to the hapten diphenylcyclopropenone (DPC). These receptor sequences come from a woman aged 45-65 years with alopecia areata. Some clones in this sample may be carry-over from other donors' samples.

The chain joins TRBV12-3 or TRBV12-4 to TRBJ1-5; 11 positions agree with TRBD1. The CDR3 loop spans 13 amino acids. The V and J ends lost 6 bases and 7 bases, in that order; junction bases with no gene match: 2. The CDR3 here is CASSWDRGQPQHF. The DNA of the CDR3 is TGTGCCAGCAGCTGGGACAGGGGGCAGCCCCAGCATTTT.

This clonotype was recorded a few times. This chain connects TRBV6-5 to TRBJ2-5; 8 nucleotides line up with TRBD1. Germline V gene data show CDR1 as MNHEY and CDR2 as SVGAGI. Trimming cost V 5 bases and J 10 bases; bases outside gene matches: 18. This CDR3 is built from 16 residues. The CDR3 sequence is CASSQDRAARRAGQYF. CDR3 DNA sequence: TGTGCCAGCAGTCAGGACAGGGCCGCTCGAAGAGCTGGCCAGTACTTC.

The rearrangement joins TRBV11-1 to TRBJ2-2, with TRBD2 as a possible D gene (6 bases). Germline V gene data show CDR1 as SGHAT and CDR2 as FQDESV (reference sequence). This CDR3 is built from 17 residues. Between the trimmed V and J ends, which lost 4 bases and 0 bases, there was a span of 15 bases. The CDR3, as DNA: TGTGCCAGCAGCTCGGGCGGGGTAACCGCGAACACCGGGGAGCTGTTTTTT. It codes for CASSSGGVTANTGELFF.

The chain uses TRBV7-9 and TRBJ2-2, with D perhaps matching TRBD2 (5 bases). The germline CDR1 and CDR2 sequences are SEHNR and FQNEAQ (reference sequence). This CDR3 comprises 15 residues. Trimming removed 1 base from V and 5 bases from J, with 11 bases in between. DNA for the CDR3: TGTGCCAGCAGCTTAGACCCCCGAGGGACCGGGGAGCTGTTTTTT. Translating it yields CASSLDPRGTGELFF.

This clonotype appeared many times. The genes are TRBV7-9 and TRBJ2-7, with D maybe TRBD2 (6 bases). Between the trimmed V and J ends, which lost 4 bases and 5 bases, there was a span of 15 bases. Germline loops: CDR1 SEHNR, CDR2 FQNEAQ (reference sequence). The CDR3 is 14 amino acids. CDR3: CASSSPRDPHEQYF. The DNA of the CDR3 is TGTGCCAGCAGCTCTCCGCGGGACCCCCACGAGCAGTACTTC. The full variable domain, rest sourced from reference TRBV7-9 and TRBJ2-7, is DTGVSQNPRHKITKRGQNVTFRCDPISEHNRLYWYRQTLGQGPEFLTYFQNEAQLEKSRLLSDRFSAERPKGSFSTLEIQRTEQGDSAMYLCASSSPRDPHEQYFGPGTRLTVT.

This clonotype was seen a few times. The rearrangement uses TRBV2 and TRBJ2-3; weak D call: TRBD2 (6 bases). The CDR3 extends over 11 amino acids. V was cut by 4 bases and J by 12 bases, with 11 bases left in between. Germline CDR1 SNHLY, CDR2 FYNNEI. CDR3: CASSAGLLQYF. CDR3 bases: TGTGCCAGCAGTGCGGGACTCCTACAGTATTTT.

A few counts support this clonotype. The chain links TRBV29-1 to TRBJ2-2; 10 bases map to TRBD1. The CDR3 is 13 residues long. Trimming removed 7 bases from V and 5 bases from J; junction bases left unmatched: 4. CDR1 SQVTM and CDR2 ANQGSEA come from the germline V gene. In DNA, the CDR3 is TGCAGCGGACAGGGGGCGCGGACCGGGGAGCTGTTTTTT. Amino acid sequence: CSGQGARTGELFF.

The table lists this clonotype with many counts. Written as DNA, the CDR3 is TGCAGCGTTAGCGCCAGGATTCATTCCAACTATGGCTACACCTTC. Translating it yields CSVSARIHSNYGYTF. The rearrangement uses TRBV29-1 and TRBJ1-2; D uncertain. Germline-derived CDR1 and CDR2 are SQVTM and ANQGSEA. Trimming removed 5 bases from V and 2 bases from J, with 18 bases in between. The CDR3 is 15 amino acids.

Only a few counts were recorded for this clonotype. The chain employs TRBV20-1 and TRBJ2-1; 10 positions agree with TRBD1. From germline, CDR1 is DFQATT and CDR2 SNEGSKA (reference sequence). V was clipped by 6 bases and J by 15 bases; unmatched bases: 5. The CDR3 has 10 amino acids. The CDR3 bases are TGCAGTGCGTACGGGACAGGGGTGTTCTTC. Residues: CSAYGTGVFF.

V is TRBV6-4 and J is TRBJ2-1; tentatively, D is TRBD2 (6 bases). The germline V gene encodes CDR1 MRHNA and CDR2 SNTAGT. This CDR3 has 15 residues. V dropped 5 bases and J dropped 2 bases, with 13 bases sitting between them. The CDR3 bases are TGTGCCAGCAGTCAAGGGGACTTAACCTACAATGAGCAGTTCTTC. Translating it yields CASSQGDLTYNEQFF.

There are a few counts of this clonotype. V usage is TRBV7-2 and J usage is TRBJ2-7; D is uncertain. V lost 5 bases, J lost 4 bases, and 15 bases lay in between. This CDR3 is built from 14 residues. The germline V gene has CDR1 SGHTA and CDR2 FQGNSA. The CDR3 region is CASSPGQVVYEQYF. CDR3 bases: TGTGCCAGCAGCCCCGGGCAGGTTGTTTACGAGCAGTACTTC.

CDR3 sequence reads: CSVKTTGGNQPQHF. In DNA form, the CDR3 reads TGCAGCGTTAAAACCACAGGGGGCAATCAGCCCCAGCATTTT. The chain uses TRBV29-1 and TRBJ1-5; 7 positions match TRBD1. The CDR3 loop spans 14 amino acids. Germline values: CDR1 SQVTM, CDR2 ANQGSEA. The V and J ends lost 5 bases and 2 bases, in that order; junction bases with no gene match: 6.

The genes are TRBV24-1 and TRBJ1-5, with TRBD1 matching 8 bases. CDR1 KGHDR and CDR2 SFDVKD come from the germline V gene. V trimming: 2 bases; J trimming: 7 bases; junction bases outside the gene matches: 15. The CDR3 runs 18 residues. CDR3 nucleotide sequence: TGTGCCACCAGTGATTCCCCCTACCGACAGGGGCATTGGCAGCCCCAGCATTTT. Its translation: CATSDSPYRQGHWQPQHF.

The rearrangement joins TRBV21-1 to TRBJ1-5; TRBD1 was called by the table and not checked on the DNA. TRBV21-1 has pseudogene status. The length of the CDR3 is 13 residues. Here the CDR3 DNA reads TGTGCCAGCAACAAAGTGGCCGGGGGGTGCCAGCATTTT. It is translated as CASNKVAGGCQHF.